This T cell receptor (beta chain) came from a study of shared clonotypes between healthy human individuals. Naive CD8 cells comprised CD45RO-negative, CCR7-positively selected cells, excluding terminally differentiated effector memory CD45RA+ cells. The data were produced by immunoSEQ multiplex PCR, yet TCRdb's version contains in-frame clones alone and is incomplete. The repertoire has some 2.1 million clones, approximately 94% of them found once; the top ten carry 0.85% to 1.2%. Germline CDR1 is MNHEY and CDR2 is SMNVEV (reference sequence). Losses at the gene ends were 5 bases for V and 6 bases for J; bases not matched to a gene: 13. The CDR3 spans 17 residues.

This clonotype was obtained from a man younger than 30 in good health. This sequence joins TRBV27 and TRBJ1-6, with 7 bases lining up with TRBD1. Source material: naive CD8+ T cells sorted from blood. DNA for the CDR3: TGTGCCAGCAGTATACGACAGGGTATACTTTTTAATTCACCCCTCCACTTT. Residues: CASSIRQGILFNSPLHF.